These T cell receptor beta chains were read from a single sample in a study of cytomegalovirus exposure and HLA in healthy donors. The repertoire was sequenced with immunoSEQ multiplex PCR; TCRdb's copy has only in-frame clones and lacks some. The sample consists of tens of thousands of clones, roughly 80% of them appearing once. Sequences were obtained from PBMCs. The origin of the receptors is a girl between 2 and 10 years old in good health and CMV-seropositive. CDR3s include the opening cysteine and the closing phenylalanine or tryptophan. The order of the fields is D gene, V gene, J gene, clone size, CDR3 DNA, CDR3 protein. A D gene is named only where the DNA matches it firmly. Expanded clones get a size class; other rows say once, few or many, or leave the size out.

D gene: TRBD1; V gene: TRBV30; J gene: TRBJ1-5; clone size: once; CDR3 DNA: TGTGCCTGGAGTCGGGACAGCTCCAATCAGCCCCAGCATTTT; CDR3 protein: CAWSRDSSNQPQHF
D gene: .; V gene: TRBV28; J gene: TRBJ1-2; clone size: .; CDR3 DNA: TGTGCCAGCAGTCCCGTAAACTATGGCTACACCTTC; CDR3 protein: CASSPVNYGYTF
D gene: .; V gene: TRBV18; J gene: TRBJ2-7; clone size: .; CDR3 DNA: TGTGCCAGCTCACCTTGTATCGGGATTGCCTACGAGCAGTACTTC; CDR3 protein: CASSPCIGIAYEQYF
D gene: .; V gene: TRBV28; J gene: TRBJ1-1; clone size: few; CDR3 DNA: TGTGCCAGCAGTTCCGGGATCGCACGGAACACTGAAGCTTTCTTT; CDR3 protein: CASSSGIARNTEAFF
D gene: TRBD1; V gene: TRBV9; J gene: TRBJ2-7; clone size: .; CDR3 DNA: TGTGCCAGCAGCCCGACAGGGGCCGAGCAGTACTTC; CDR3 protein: CASSPTGAEQYF
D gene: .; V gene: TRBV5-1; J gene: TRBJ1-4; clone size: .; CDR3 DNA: TGCGCCAGCAGCCCGGACAGATATGAAAAACTGTTTTTT; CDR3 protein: CASSPDRYEKLFF
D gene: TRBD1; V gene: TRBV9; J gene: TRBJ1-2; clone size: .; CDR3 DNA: TGTGCCAGCAGCGTATCGAGGGGGACAGGGGATTATGGCTACACCTTC; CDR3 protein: CASSVSRGTGDYGYTF
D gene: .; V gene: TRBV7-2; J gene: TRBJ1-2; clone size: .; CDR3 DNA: TGTGCCAGCAGCTTAGCGCCCGGACAGAACTATGGCTACACCTTC; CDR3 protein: CASSLAPGQNYGYTF
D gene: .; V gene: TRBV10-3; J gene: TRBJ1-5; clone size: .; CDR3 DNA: TGTGCCATCAGTGAGAGACCTAGGGGAGGTCAGCCCCAGCATTTT; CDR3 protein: CAISERPRGGQPQHF
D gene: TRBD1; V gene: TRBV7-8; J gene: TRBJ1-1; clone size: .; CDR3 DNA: TGTGCCAGCAGCTCGGGACAGGGTGAAGCTTTCTTT; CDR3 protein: CASSSGQGEAFF
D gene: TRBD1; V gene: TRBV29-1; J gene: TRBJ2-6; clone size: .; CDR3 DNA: TGCAGCGTTGGGGACAGGGGGACCGGGGCCAACGTCCTGACTTTC; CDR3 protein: CSVGDRGTGANVLTF
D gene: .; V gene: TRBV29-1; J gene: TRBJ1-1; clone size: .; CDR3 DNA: TGCAGCGTTACGGACAGAATTGTCACTGAAGCTTTCTTT; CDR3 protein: CSVTDRIVTEAFF
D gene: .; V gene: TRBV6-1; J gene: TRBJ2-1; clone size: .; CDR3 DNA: TGTGCCAGCAGTGATGGTAGCTTCTACAATGAGCAGTTCTTC; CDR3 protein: CASSDGSFYNEQFF
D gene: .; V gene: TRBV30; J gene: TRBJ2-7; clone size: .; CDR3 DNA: TGTGCCTGGAGCCGGGACACCTACGAGCAGTACTTC; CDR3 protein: CAWSRDTYEQYF
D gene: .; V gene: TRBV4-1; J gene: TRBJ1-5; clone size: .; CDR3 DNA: TGCGCCAGCAGCCAAGAGACCCAGGGGAGGGTTGGTCAGCCCCAGCATTTT; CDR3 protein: CASSQETQGRVGQPQHF
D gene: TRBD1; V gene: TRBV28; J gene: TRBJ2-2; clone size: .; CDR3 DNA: TGTGCCAGCGGACAAATACAGGGGCCCGGGGAGCTGTTTTTT; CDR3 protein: CASGQIQGPGELFF
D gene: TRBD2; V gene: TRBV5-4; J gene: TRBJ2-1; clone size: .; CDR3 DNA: TGTGCCAGCAGCTCCACTAGCGGGTCCTACAATGAGCAGTTCTTC; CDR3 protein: CASSSTSGSYNEQFF
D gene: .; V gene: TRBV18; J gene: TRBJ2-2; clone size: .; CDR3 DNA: TGTGCCAGCTCACCGGTCGGGAGCGGGCCCGGGGAGCTGTTTTTT; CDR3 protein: CASSPVGSGPGELFF
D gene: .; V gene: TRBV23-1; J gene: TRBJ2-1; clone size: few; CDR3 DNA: TGCGCCAGCAGTCAACGGACAGAGTACAATGAGCAGTTCTTC; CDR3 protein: CASSQRTEYNEQFF
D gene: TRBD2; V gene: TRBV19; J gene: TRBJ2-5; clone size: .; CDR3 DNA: TGTGCCAGTAGTATGGTAGGGGTAGCGGGGCGAGAGACCCAGTACTTC; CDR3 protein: CASSMVGVAGRETQYF
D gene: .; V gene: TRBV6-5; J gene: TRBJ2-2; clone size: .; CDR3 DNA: TGTGCCAGCAGTTACCTCTGGACTGGCACCGGGGAGCTGTTTTTT; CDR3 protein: CASSYLWTGTGELFF
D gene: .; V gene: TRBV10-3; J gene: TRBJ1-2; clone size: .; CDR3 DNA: TGTGCCATCAGCGGCGGGGGCCATGGCTACACCTTC; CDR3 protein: CAISGGGHGYTF
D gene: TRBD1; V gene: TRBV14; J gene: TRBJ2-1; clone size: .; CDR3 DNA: TGTGCCAGCAGCCAAGATCCCCCCGGGACAGATTACAATGAGCAGTTCTTC; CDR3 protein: CASSQDPPGTDYNEQFF
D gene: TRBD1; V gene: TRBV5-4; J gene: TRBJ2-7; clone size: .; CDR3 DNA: TGTGCCAGCAGCCAGTACGGGACAGGACTCTACGAGCAGTACTTC; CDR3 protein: CASSQYGTGLYEQYF
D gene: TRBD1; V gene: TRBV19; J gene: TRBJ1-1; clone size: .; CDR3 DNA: TGTGCCACCGCGACAGGGGCTACTGAAGCTTTCTTT; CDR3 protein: CATATGATEAFF
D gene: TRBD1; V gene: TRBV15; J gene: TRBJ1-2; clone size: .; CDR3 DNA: TGTGCCACCAGCGGAACGGACAGGGGGCGGAATGGCTACACCTTC; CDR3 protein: CATSGTDRGRNGYTF
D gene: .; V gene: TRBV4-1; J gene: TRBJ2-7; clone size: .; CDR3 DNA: TGCGCCAGCAGCCAAGTCCTTCCTTCCTACGAGCAGTACTTC; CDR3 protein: CASSQVLPSYEQYF
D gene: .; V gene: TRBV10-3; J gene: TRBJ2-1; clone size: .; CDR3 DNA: TGTGCCATCAGTGCTGCCCCGTGGGGACTCCAAAACCCGTGGTTCTTC; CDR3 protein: CAISAAPWGLQNPWFF
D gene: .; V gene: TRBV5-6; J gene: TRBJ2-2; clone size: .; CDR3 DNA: TGTGCCAGCAGCTGGGGCGGGGCCGGGGAGCTGTTTTTT; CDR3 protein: CASSWGGAGELFF
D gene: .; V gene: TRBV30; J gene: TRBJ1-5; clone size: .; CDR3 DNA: TGTGCCTGTGATGACAGACGCAATCAGCCCCAGCATTTT; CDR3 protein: CACDDRRNQPQHF
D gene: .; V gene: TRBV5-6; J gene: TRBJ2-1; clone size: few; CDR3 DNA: TGTGCCAGCAGCTTGGGGGGACACTACAATGAGCAGTTCTTC; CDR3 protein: CASSLGGHYNEQFF
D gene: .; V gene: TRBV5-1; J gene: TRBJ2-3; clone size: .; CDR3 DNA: TGCGCCAGCAGCCCCCGGCCCGGGGATACGCAGTATTTT; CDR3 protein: CASSPRPGDTQYF